Reported below is one TCR beta chain. Antigen unknown. These data come from a study of T cell repertoires in ileal Crohn's disease. As to time point: neoterminal ileum biopsy at postoperative endoscopy, about 6 months after surgery. Data came from immunoSEQ multiplex PCR; TCRdb stores just in-frame clones and leaves some out. The table has about 13,000 clones, roughly 78% seen once. Study outcomes and limitations: Compared with non-smokers, active smokers at surgery showed more clonal expansions.

The length of the CDR3 is 13 residues. CDR1 MNHEY and CDR2 SVGAGI come from the germline V gene. Trimming cost V 8 bases and J 7 bases; bases outside gene matches: 6. The gene calls are TRBV6-5 and TRBJ2-1; 9 bases map to TRBD1. This TCR derives from an adult with Crohn's disease. Sequencing used ileal tissue. The CDR3 is CASHGTGRNEQFF. CDR3 sequence (DNA): TGTGCCAGCCACGGGACAGGGAGGAATGAGCAGTTCTTC.